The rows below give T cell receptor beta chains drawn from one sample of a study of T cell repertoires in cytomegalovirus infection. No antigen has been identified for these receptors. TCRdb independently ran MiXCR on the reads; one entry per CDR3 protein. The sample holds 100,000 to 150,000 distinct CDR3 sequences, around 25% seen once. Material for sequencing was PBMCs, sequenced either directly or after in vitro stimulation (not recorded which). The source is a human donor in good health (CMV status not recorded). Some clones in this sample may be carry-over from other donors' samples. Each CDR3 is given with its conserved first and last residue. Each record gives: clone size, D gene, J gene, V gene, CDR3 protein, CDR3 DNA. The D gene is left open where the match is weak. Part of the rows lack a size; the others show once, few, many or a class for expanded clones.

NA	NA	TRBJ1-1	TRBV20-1	CSPGGVGVNTEAFF	TGCAGCCCCGGGGGCGTGGGGGTGAACACTGAAGCTTTCTTT
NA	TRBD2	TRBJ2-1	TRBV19	CASSILAGGTYNEQFF	TGTGCCAGTAGTATCCTAGCGGGAGGTACTTACAATGAGCAGTTCTTC
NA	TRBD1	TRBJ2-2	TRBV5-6	CASSPMTGDAANTGELFF	TGTGCCAGCAGCCCGATGACAGGGGACGCTGCGAACACCGGGGAGCTGTTTTTT
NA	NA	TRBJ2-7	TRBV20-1	CSARGTISYEQYF	TGCAGTGCTAGAGGGACAATCTCCTACGAGCAGTACTTC
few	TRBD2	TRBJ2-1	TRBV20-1	CSASLAVSSYNEQFF	TGCAGTGCTTCACTAGCGGTGAGCTCCTACAATGAGCAGTTCTTC
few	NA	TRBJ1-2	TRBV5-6	CASSLGTEYGYTF	TGTGCCAGCAGCCTAGGGACGGAGTATGGCTACACCTTC
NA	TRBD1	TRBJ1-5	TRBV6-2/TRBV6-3	CASSPLTGTGYSQPQHF	TGTGCCAGCAGTCCACTAACCGGGACAGGGTATAGTCAGCCCCAGCATTTT
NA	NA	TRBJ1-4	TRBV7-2	CASSLSPSTNEKLFF	TGTGCCAGCAGCTTATCACCCAGTACTAATGAAAAACTGTTTTTT
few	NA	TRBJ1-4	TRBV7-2	CASSMRGLEKLFF	TGTGCCAGCAGTATGAGAGGTCTCGAAAAACTGTTTTTT
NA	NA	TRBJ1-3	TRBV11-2	CASSGRDWGGNTIYF	TGTGCCAGCAGCGGGCGGGATTGGGGCGGAAACACCATATATTTT
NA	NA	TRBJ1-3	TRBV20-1	CSARDTGAGNTIYF	TGCAGTGCTAGAGATACCGGGGCAGGAAACACCATATATTTT
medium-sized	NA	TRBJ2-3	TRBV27	CASSFNLGGAADTQYF	TGTGCCAGCAGTTTTAATCTGGGCGGTGCGGCAGATACGCAGTATTTT
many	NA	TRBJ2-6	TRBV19	CASSIATAGSGANVLTF	TGTGCCAGTAGTATTGCAACAGCTGGATCTGGGGCCAACGTCCTGACTTTC
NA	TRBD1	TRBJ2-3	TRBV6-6	CASSYPTTGRVEDTQYF	TGTGCCAGCAGTTACCCAACGACAGGGCGTGTGGAAGATACGCAGTATTTT
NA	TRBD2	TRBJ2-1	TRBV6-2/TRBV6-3	CASISLAGPRDEQFF	TGTGCCAGCATCTCACTAGCGGGGCCCCGGGATGAGCAGTTCTTC
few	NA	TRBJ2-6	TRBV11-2	CASSNPFTALVRANVLTF	TGTGCCAGCAGCAACCCATTCACAGCCCTAGTGAGGGCCAACGTCCTGACTTTC
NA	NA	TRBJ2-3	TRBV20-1	CSAGLEGTQYF	TGCAGTGCGGGACTGGAGGGTACGCAGTATTTT
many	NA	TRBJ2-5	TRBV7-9	CASTLHSQETQYF	TGTGCCAGCACCCTCCACTCTCAAGAGACCCAGTACTTC
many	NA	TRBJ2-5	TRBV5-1	CASSAEGGTGIETQYF	TGCGCCAGCAGCGCCGAAGGGGGAACCGGGATAGAGACCCAGTACTTC
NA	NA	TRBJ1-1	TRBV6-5	CASSYSMGGTANTEAFF	TGTGCCAGCAGTTACTCGATGGGAGGGACGGCGAACACTGAAGCTTTCTTT
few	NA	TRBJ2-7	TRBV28	CASSLSDSEQYF	TGTGCCAGCAGTTTGTCGGACTCCGAGCAGTACTTC
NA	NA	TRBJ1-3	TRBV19	CASSLRGGVSGNTIYF	TGTGCCAGTAGTCTACGAGGAGGTGTTTCTGGAAACACCATATATTTT